These 28 T cell receptor beta chains share one sample of origin, sequenced in a study of blood T cell repertoires in COVID-19. Sequencing was performed with immunoSEQ multiplex PCR; in TCRdb, only in-frame clones are kept and a portion is missing. The sample shows fewer than 500,000 clones, around 86% of them seen only once. The sample comprised peripheral blood. These receptors were obtained from a woman younger than 45 with active or convalescent COVID-19.

The rearrangement joins TRBV4-1 to TRBJ1-2; D is perhaps TRBD1 (5 bases). V was clipped by 0 bases and J by 10 bases, with 18 bases between them. Germline V CDR1 and CDR2: MGHRA, YSYEKL. This CDR3 spans 15 amino acids. The CDR3 nucleotides read TGCGCCAGCAGCCAAGAAAGCGGGGGTGGTCTTCTCTACACCTTC. Protein product: CASSQESGGGLLYTF.

The chain combines TRBV27 with TRBJ2-2, with 11 bases identical to TRBD1. CDR1 and CDR2 (germline): MNHEY, SMNVEV (reference sequence). J lost 5 bases, V lost 5 bases, and 7 bases had no gene match. The CDR3 sequence is 16 residues long. CDR3 residues: CASSPGQGAPTGELFF. The CDR3 bases are TGTGCCAGCAGTCCAGGACAGGGGGCGCCGACCGGGGAGCTGTTTTTT.

This chain joins TRBV28 and TRBJ2-1; D remains unclear. Germline values: CDR1 MDHEN, CDR2 SYDVKM. Between the trimmed V and J ends, which lost 10 bases and 4 bases, there was a span of 8 bases. The CDR3 covers 11 residues. The CDR3: CATTAYNEQFF. CDR3 bases: TGTGCCACGACTGCTTACAATGAGCAGTTCTTC.

The rearrangement uses TRBV5-1 and TRBJ2-1, with TRBD1 identical over 8 bases. The CDR3 runs to 16 residues. CDR1 and CDR2 (germline): SGHRS, YFSETQ. V shed 4 bases and J 1 base; nucleotides not matched to a gene: 7. The CDR3 loop is CASSPGGAKSYNEQFF. The CDR3 DNA is TGCGCCAGCAGCCCAGGGGGCGCGAAGTCCTACAATGAGCAGTTCTTC.

The chain combines TRBV24-1 with TRBJ2-3; tentative D call: TRBD1 (5 bases). The CDR3 has 12 amino acids. CDR1 and CDR2 (germline): KGHDR, SFDVKD. V was trimmed by 4 bases and J by 5 bases, leaving 6 bases between them. This CDR3 is CATSDDRDTQYF. The CDR3 DNA sequence: TGTGCCACCAGTGACGACAGAGATACGCAGTATTTT.

V usage is TRBV5-6 and J usage is TRBJ2-7; 7 nucleotides line up with TRBD1. Unmatched junction bases numbered 2, after V lost 0 bases and J lost 5 bases. This CDR3 spans 13 amino acids. Per the germline V gene, CDR1 is SGHDT and CDR2 is YYEEEE. The CDR3 loop reads CASSLGQGHEQYF. DNA of the CDR3: TGTGCCAGCAGCTTGGGACAGGGCCACGAGCAGTACTTC.

The chain joins TRBV3-1 (or the pseudogene TRBV3-2) to TRBJ1-1; possible D gene TRBD1, 5 bases. This CDR3 contains 15 residues. Trimming shortened V by 1 base and J by 1 base, and 10 bases separated the two germline ends. Germline assignment: CDR1 LGHDT and CDR2 YNNKEL (reference sequence). CDR3 loop: CASSQGSGANTEAFF. CDR3 DNA: TGTGCCAGCAGCCAAGGGTCTGGGGCGAACACTGAAGCTTTCTTT.

The chain recombines TRBV14 with TRBJ1-1, with TRBD1 as a possible D gene (6 bases). V shed 3 bases and J shed 6 bases, with 14 bases lying between them. Germline CDR1 is SGHDN and CDR2 is FVKESK. The CDR3 contains 14 residues. The CDR3 region is CASSHVRGSAEAFF. The CDR3 DNA reads TGTGCCAGCAGCCATGTCAGGGGCTCCGCTGAAGCTTTCTTT.

The chain carries TRBV19 and TRBJ2-7; 10 bases fit TRBD1. The CDR3 has 14 residues. CDR1 is LNHDA, CDR2 SQIVND, per germline (reference sequence). Losses at the gene ends were 6 bases for V and 10 bases for J; bases not matched to a gene: 12. The CDR3 protein is CASSLTGGGGSQYF. DNA of the CDR3: TGTGCCAGTAGCTTGACAGGGGGCGGAGGTAGCCAGTACTTC.

This clone was counted a few times. The gene calls are TRBV30 and TRBJ1-3, with D uncertain. V lost 2 bases and J lost 2, with 25 bases in between. This CDR3 has 19 residues. The germline gives CDR1 GTSNPN, CDR2 SVGIG (reference sequence). CDR3 nucleotides: TGTGCCTGGAGTTCCAGTGACCACAAGCCCCCACGGGCTGGAAACACCATATATTTT. It translates to CAWSSSDHKPPRAGNTIYF.

The V gene is TRBV11-3, the J gene TRBJ2-1; perhaps TRBD1 as D (6 bases). Per the germline V gene, CDR1 is SGHNT and CDR2 is YENEEA. V was trimmed by 5 bases and J by 5 bases, leaving 10 bases between them. The CDR3 has 13 amino acids. This chain's CDR3 is CASSGNRDNEQFF. The CDR3 DNA follows: TGTGCCAGCAGCGGAAACAGGGACAATGAGCAGTTCTTC.

The gene calls are TRBV2 and TRBJ2-2; no clear D. Trimming removed 4 bases from V and 6 bases from J, with 15 bases in between. This CDR3 contains 15 residues. CDR1 is SNHLY, CDR2 FYNNEI, per germline. The CDR3 here is CASSVQAPYPGELFF. For the CDR3, the DNA is TGTGCCAGCAGTGTCCAGGCCCCTTATCCCGGGGAGCTGTTTTTT.

On this clone: The junction does not match germline at one end; this may be a read error. The chain employs TRBV6-1 and TRBJ1-6, with 7 bases matching TRBD1. Germline V gene data show CDR1 as MNHNS and CDR2 as SASEGT. This CDR3 spans 10 amino acids. Here the CDR3 DNA reads TGTGCCAGCAGTGAGTGGGGACAGTACTTT. Translation: CASSEWGQYF.

For the CDR3, the DNA is TGTGCCAGCAGCCAAGGACTAGCGGGAGCGGTGCTGTTTTTT. Translation: CASSQGLAGAVLFF. This chain uses TRBV7-9 with TRBJ2-2; 13 bases map to TRBD2. This CDR3 has 14 residues. Trimming took 5 bases from V and 13 from J; bases not matched to a gene: 7. Germline V lookup: CDR1 SEHNR, CDR2 FQNEAQ (reference sequence).

V gene TRBV6-5 combines with J gene TRBJ1-2, with 7 bases fitting TRBD1. The V gene's germline CDR1 is MNHEY and CDR2 SVGAGI. CDR3 length: 15 residues. The V gene end was trimmed by 6 bases and the J gene end by 0 bases; junction bases not matched to a gene: 7. This CDR3 reads CASRVRDSTNYGYTF. CDR3 DNA: TGTGCCAGCAGGGTCCGGGACAGCACTAACTATGGCTACACCTTC.

This clone was seen once. This chain connects TRBV5-6 to TRBJ2-2, with TRBD2 identical over 11 bases. CDR3 length: 18 amino acids. Germline CDR1 reads SGHDT; CDR2 reads YYEEEE. V shed 0 bases, J shed 0 bases, and the junction held 4 bases outside the gene matches. The CDR3 DNA reads TGTGCCAGCAGCTTGGGACTAGCGGGATATTCGAACACCGGGGAGCTGTTTTTT. This translates into CASSLGLAGYSNTGELFF.

The CDR3 reads CASSIIQGAPTFPEAFF. CDR3 nucleotide sequence: TGTGCCAGTAGTATAATTCAGGGGGCGCCGACCTTTCCTGAAGCTTTCTTT. The chain carries TRBV19 and TRBJ1-1; 8 nucleotides agree with TRBD1. The V segment lost 2 bases and the J segment 6 bases; nucleotides outside the gene matches: 14. The CDR3 length is 17 residues. Germline lookup yields CDR1 LNHDA and CDR2 SQIVND (reference sequence). Full variable domain (remainder filled in from reference TRBV19 and TRBJ1-1): DGGITQSPKYLFRKEGQNVTLSCEQNLNHDAMYWYRQDPGQGLRLIYYSQIVNDFQKGDIAEGYSVSREKKESFPLTVTSAQKNPTAFYLCASSIIQGAPTFPEAFFGQGTRLTVV.

V usage is TRBV19 and J usage is TRBJ1-4; tentative D call: TRBD1 (5 bases). CDR1 LNHDA and CDR2 SQIVND come from the germline V gene (reference sequence). Trimming pared 3 bases from V and 3 bases from J, leaving 11 bases between. The CDR3 runs to 15 residues. This CDR3 reads CASSMLWGANEKLFF. CDR3 in DNA: TGTGCCAGTAGTATGTTGTGGGGGGCTAATGAAAAACTGTTTTTT.

The chain links TRBV27 to TRBJ1-5; 7 nucleotides align to TRBD1. The germline gives CDR1 MNHEY, CDR2 SMNVEV (reference sequence). The junction had 12 bases not matched to a gene; V was cut back by 4 bases and J by 0 bases. The CDR3 has 18 residues. CDR3 DNA sequence: TGTGCCAGCAGTTCAGGGACAGTCTTCTTAAATAGCAATCAGCCCCAGCATTTT. Translation: CASSSGTVFLNSNQPQHF.

This chain links TRBV29-1 with TRBJ2-1, with 11 bases fitting TRBD1. This CDR3 is 16 amino acids long. Germline values: CDR1 SQVTM, CDR2 ANQGSEA. Losses at the gene ends were 4 bases for V and 7 bases for J; bases not matched to a gene: 12. CDR3 residues: CSVAKHRDRGWNEQFF. CDR3 DNA: TGCAGCGTTGCCAAACACCGGGACAGGGGGTGGAATGAGCAGTTCTTC.

The V gene is TRBV15, the J gene TRBJ2-2; weak D call: TRBD2 (5 bases). The CDR3 extends over 16 amino acids. Germline V gene sequence: CDR1 LNHNV, CDR2 YYDKDF (reference sequence). Trimming cost V 0 bases and J 0 bases, with 8 bases left between them. The CDR3 loop is CATSRDPGSNTGELFF. CDR3 sequence (DNA): TGTGCCACCAGCAGAGATCCGGGGTCGAACACCGGGGAGCTGTTTTTT. The full variable domain, completed using reference TRBV15 and TRBJ2-2, is DAMVIQNPRYQVTQFGKPVTLSCSQTLNHNVMYWYQQKSSQAPKLLFHYYDKDFNNEADTPDNFQSRRPNTSFCFLDIRSPGLGDTAMYLCATSRDPGSNTGELFFGEGSRLTVL.

The chain joins TRBV4-1 to TRBJ1-5, with D hard to call. V lost 4 bases and J 4 bases, leaving 14 bases between the germline ends. Germline CDR1 MGHRA, CDR2 YSYEKL. The length of the CDR3 is 15 residues. The CDR3 coding sequence is TGCGCCAGCAGCCGCCTCCCCGGGATTAATCAGCCCCAGCATTTT. Amino acid sequence: CASSRLPGINQPQHF.

This clone was seen just once. V gene TRBV19 combines with J gene TRBJ1-2; a weak D match, TRBD1 (5 bases). The CDR3 runs to 15 residues. Germline CDR1 and CDR2: LNHDA and SQIVND (reference sequence). V was cut by 4 bases and J by 1 base, with 13 bases left in between. CDR3 DNA sequence: TGTGCCAGTAGTACCACAGGATACCTTAACTATGGCTACACCTTC. Translating it yields CASSTTGYLNYGYTF.

In its sample, this clone was seen once. CDR3 sequence: CASSREQLLIANTGELFF. The CDR3 nucleotides are TGTGCCAGTAGTCGGGAACAGTTACTAATCGCGAACACCGGGGAGCTGTTTTTT. The chain uses TRBV19 and TRBJ2-2, with D perhaps matching TRBD2 (5 bases). Germline V gene lookup returns CDR1 LNHDA and CDR2 SQIVND (reference sequence). V lost 5 bases and J lost 0, with 19 bases in between. The CDR3 loop spans 18 amino acids.

The CDR3 spells CASSSIDRETHEQYF. The CDR3 bases are TGTGCCAGCAGCTCTATCGACAGGGAGACCCACGAGCAGTACTTC. The chain employs TRBV7-9 and TRBJ2-7; 7 nucleotides line up with TRBD1. V lost 4 bases to trimming and J lost 5 bases; unmatched junction nucleotides: 11. Germline V CDR1 and CDR2: SEHNR, FQNEAQ (reference sequence). The CDR3 runs 15 residues.

V usage is TRBV7-9 and J usage is TRBJ1-1; TRBD1 is a possible D gene (6 bases). CDR1 SEHNR and CDR2 FQNEAQ come from the germline V gene (reference sequence). The CDR3 runs 13 residues. V lost 6 bases and J lost 0, with 8 bases in between. CDR3 sequence reads: CASSTGLNTEAFF. The DNA of the CDR3 is TGTGCCAGCAGTACAGGGCTGAACACTGAAGCTTTCTTT.

V is TRBV19 and J is TRBJ1-5, with D tentatively TRBD1 (5 bases). This CDR3 region has 15 residues. Deletions cut 0 bases from V and 3 bases from J, with 9 bases between. CDR1 is LNHDA, CDR2 SQIVND, per germline (reference sequence). CDR3 protein: CASSIDSGPNQPQHF. In DNA, the CDR3 is TGTGCCAGTAGTATAGATTCAGGGCCCAATCAGCCCCAGCATTTT.

This chain uses TRBV29-1 with TRBJ1-5, with TRBD1 matching over 7 bases. V gave up 7 bases and J gave up 4 bases; unmatched junction bases: 7. The V gene's germline CDR1 is SQVTM and CDR2 ANQGSEA. The CDR3 is made up of 13 amino acids. The CDR3 here is CSAAGTENQPQHF. The CDR3 bases are TGCAGCGCCGCCGGGACAGAGAATCAGCCCCAGCATTTT. The whole variable domain, remainder taken from reference TRBV29-1 and TRBJ1-5, is SAVISQKPSRDICQRGTSLTIQCQVDSQVTMMFWYRQQPGQSLTLIATANQGSEATYESGFVIDKFPISRPNLTFSTLTVSNMSPEDSSIYLCSAAGTENQPQHFGDGTRLSIL.